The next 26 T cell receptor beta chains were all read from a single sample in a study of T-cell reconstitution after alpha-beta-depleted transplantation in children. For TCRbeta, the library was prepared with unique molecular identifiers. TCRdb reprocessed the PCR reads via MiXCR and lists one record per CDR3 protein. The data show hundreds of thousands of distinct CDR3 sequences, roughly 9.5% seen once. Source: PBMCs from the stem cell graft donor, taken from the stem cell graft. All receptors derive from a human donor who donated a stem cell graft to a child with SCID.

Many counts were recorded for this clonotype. CDR3 bases: TGCGCCAGCAGCCAAGGTCAGGCGGGGGCCACAGATACGCAGTATTTT. Translated: CASSQGQAGATDTQYF. This chain uses TRBV4-1 with TRBJ2-3; TRBD2 might be the D (7 bases). V gave up 1 base and J gave up 2 bases, with 13 bases separating them. Germline CDR1 is MGHRA and CDR2 is YSYEKL. CDR3 length: 16 residues.

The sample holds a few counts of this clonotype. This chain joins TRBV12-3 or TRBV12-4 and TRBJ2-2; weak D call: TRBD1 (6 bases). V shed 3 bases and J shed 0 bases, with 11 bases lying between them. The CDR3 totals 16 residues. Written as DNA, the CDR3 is TGTGCCAGCAGTTTTTGGGGGCCCGCGAACACCGGGGAGCTGTTTTTT. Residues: CASSFWGPANTGELFF.

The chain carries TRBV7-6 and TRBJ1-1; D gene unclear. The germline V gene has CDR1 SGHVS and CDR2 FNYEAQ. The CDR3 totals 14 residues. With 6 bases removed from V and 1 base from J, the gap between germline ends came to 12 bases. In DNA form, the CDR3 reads TGTGCCAGCAGAGCCCGGACGGGGAACACTGAAGCTTTCTTT. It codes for CASRARTGNTEAFF.

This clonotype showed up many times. This CDR3 is CASSMDRPSTDTQYF. The DNA for the CDR3 is TGCGCCAGCAGCATGGACAGACCTAGCACAGATACGCAGTATTTT. The V gene is TRBV5-1, the J gene TRBJ2-3, with D perhaps matching TRBD1 (6 bases). The germline V gene encodes CDR1 SGHRS and CDR2 YFSETQ. The length of the CDR3 is 15 residues. V was cut by 4 bases and J by 0 bases, with 12 bases left in between. Variable domain in full (rest from reference TRBV5-1 and TRBJ2-3): KAGVTQTPRYLIKTRGQQVTLSCSPISGHRSVSWYQQTPGQGLQFLFEYFSETQRNKGNFPGRFSGRQFSNSRSEMNVSTLELGDSALYLCASSMDRPSTDTQYFGPGTRLTVL.

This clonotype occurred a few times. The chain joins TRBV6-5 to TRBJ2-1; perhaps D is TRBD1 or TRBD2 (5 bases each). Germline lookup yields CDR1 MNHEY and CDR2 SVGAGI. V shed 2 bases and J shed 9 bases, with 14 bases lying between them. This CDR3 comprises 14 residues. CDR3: CASSYDLVRGEQFF. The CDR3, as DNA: TGTGCCAGCAGTTACGACTTGGTGAGGGGTGAGCAGTTCTTC.

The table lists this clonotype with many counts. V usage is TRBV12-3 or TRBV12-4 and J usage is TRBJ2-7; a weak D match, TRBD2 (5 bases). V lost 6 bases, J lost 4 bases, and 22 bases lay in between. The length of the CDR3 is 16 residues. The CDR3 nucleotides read TGTGCCAGCAGGCCCCGGGGTGCGGCGTATGGGTACGAGCAGTACTTC. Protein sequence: CASRPRGAAYGYEQYF.

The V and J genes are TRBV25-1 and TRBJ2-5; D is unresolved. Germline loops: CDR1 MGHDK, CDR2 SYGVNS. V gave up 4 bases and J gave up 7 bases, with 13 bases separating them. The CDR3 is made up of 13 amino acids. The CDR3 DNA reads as TGTGCCAGCAGTGGACCGGGTATGGGGACCCAGTACTTC. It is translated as CASSGPGMGTQYF.

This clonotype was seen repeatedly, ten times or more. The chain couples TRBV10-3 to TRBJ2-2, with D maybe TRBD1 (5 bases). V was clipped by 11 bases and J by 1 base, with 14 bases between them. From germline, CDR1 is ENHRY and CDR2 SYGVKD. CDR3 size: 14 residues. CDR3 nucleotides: TGTGCCTTCCAGGAAGGGGAGAACACCGGGGAGCTGTTTTTT. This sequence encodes CAFQEGENTGELFF.

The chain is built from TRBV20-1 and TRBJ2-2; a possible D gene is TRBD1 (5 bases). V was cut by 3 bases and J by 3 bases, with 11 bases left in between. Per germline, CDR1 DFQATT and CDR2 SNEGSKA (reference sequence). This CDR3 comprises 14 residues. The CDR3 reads CSASDRDHTGELFF. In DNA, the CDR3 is TGCAGTGCTAGTGACAGAGACCACACCGGGGAGCTGTTTTTT.

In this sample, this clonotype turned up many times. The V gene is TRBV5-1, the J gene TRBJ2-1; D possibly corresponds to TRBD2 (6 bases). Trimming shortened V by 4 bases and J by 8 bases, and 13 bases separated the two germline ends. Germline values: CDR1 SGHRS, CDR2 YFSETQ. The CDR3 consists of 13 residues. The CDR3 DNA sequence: TGCGCCAGCAGCCCCGGGGAGGAGCATGAGCAGTTCTTC. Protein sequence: CASSPGEEHEQFF.

The CDR3 here is CASRAWGPTNEKLFF. CDR3 bases: TGTGCCAGCCGTGCGTGGGGGCCAACTAATGAAAAACTGTTTTTT. This chain links TRBV4-2 with TRBJ1-4; TRBD1 might be the D (6 bases). Germline V lookup: CDR1 LGHNA, CDR2 YNFKEQ. CDR3 length equals 15 residues. The V end was cut by 8 bases, the J end by 0 bases, with 13 bases between.

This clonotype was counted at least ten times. CDR3 amino acids: CASSLGTVQYGYTF. CDR3 nucleotides: TGTGCCAGCAGCTTGGGGACAGTCCAATATGGCTACACCTTC. J is TRBJ1-2 and V is TRBV11-2, with 7 bases aligning to TRBD1. This CDR3 region has 14 residues. Germline V gives CDR1 SGHAT, CDR2 FQNNGV. With V trimmed by 3 bases and J by 5 bases, 6 bases remained unmatched.

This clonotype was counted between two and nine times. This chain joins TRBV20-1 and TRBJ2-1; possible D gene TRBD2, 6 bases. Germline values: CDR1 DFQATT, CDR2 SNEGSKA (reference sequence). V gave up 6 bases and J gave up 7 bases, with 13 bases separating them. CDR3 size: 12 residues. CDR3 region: CSAPTGVNEQFF. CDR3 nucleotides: TGCAGTGCCCCAACGGGGGTGAATGAGCAGTTCTTC.

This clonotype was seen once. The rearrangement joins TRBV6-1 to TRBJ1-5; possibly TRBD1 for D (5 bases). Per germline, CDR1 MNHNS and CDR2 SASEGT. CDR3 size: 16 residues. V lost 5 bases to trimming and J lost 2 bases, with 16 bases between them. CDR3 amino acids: CASSQTARGGNQPQHF. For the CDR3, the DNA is TGTGCCAGCAGTCAAACGGCACGGGGCGGCAATCAGCCCCAGCATTTT.

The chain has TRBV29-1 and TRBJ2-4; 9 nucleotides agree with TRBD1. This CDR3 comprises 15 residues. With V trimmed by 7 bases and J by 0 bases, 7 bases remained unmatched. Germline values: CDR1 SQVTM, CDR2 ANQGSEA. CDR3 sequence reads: CSGTGGGGAKNIQYF. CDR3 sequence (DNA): TGCAGCGGTACAGGGGGCGGGGGAGCCAAAAACATTCAGTACTTC. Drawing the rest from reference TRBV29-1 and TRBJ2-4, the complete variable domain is SAVISQKPSRDICQRGTSLTIQCQVDSQVTMMFWYRQQPGQSLTLIATANQGSEATYESGFVIDKFPISRPNLTFSTLTVSNMSPEDSSIYLCSGTGGGGAKNIQYFGAGTRLSVL.

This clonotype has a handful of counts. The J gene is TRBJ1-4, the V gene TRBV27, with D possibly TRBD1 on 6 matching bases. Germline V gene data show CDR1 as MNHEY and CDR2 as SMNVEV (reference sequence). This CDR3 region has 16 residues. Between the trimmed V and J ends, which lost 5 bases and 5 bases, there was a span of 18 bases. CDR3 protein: CASSLSRTARNEKLFF. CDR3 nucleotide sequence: TGTGCCAGCAGTCTGAGCCGGACAGCGAGAAATGAAAAACTGTTTTTT.

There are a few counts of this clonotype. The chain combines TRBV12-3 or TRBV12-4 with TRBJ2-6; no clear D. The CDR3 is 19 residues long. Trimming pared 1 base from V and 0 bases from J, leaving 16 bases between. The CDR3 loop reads CASSLESGVSGSGANVLTF. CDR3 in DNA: TGTGCCAGCAGTTTAGAGAGTGGGGTTAGTGGCTCTGGGGCCAACGTCCTGACTTTC.

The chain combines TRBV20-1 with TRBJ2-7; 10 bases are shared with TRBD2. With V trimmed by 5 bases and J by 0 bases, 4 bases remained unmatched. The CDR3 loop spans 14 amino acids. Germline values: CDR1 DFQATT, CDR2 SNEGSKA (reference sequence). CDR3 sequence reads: CSAQTSGFSYEQYF. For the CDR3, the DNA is TGCAGTGCTCAGACTAGCGGGTTCTCCTACGAGCAGTACTTC.

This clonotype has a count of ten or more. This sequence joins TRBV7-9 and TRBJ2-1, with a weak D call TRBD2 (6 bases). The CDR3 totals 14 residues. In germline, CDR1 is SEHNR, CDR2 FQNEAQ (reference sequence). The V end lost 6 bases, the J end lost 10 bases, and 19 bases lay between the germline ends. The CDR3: CASRGEVLVGEQFF. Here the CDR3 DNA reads TGTGCCAGCAGGGGGGAGGTATTAGTGGGCGAGCAGTTCTTC.

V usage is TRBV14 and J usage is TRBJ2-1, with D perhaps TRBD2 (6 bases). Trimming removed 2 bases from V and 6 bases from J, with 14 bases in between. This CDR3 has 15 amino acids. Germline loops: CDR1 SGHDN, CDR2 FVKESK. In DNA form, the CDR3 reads TGTGCCAGCAGCCAAAAGAGGGGACTTCGCAATGAGCAGTTCTTC. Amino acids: CASSQKRGLRNEQFF.

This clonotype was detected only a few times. The CDR3 nucleotides are TGCGCCAGCAGCGGCTCAGGGTGGGCACAAGAGACCCAGTACTTC. Its translation: CASSGSGWAQETQYF. The V call is TRBV5-1, the J call TRBJ2-5, with D tentatively TRBD1 (5 bases). In germline, CDR1 is SGHRS, CDR2 YFSETQ. The CDR3 consists of 15 residues. V lost 4 bases, J lost 2 bases, and 15 bases lay in between.

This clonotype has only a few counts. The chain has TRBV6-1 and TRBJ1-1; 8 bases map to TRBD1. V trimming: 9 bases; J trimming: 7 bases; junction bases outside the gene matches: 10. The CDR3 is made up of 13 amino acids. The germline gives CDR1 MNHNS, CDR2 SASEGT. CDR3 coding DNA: TGTGCCAGTCTTAAACAGGGGGGGGGTGAAGCTTTCTTT. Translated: CASLKQGGGEAFF.

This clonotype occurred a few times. The CDR3 loop reads CSATTKQDPNEKLFF. CDR3 coding DNA: TGCAGTGCTACGACTAAACAGGACCCCAATGAAAAACTGTTTTTT. This chain links TRBV20-1 with TRBJ1-4; tentatively, D is TRBD1 (5 bases). V was clipped by 4 bases and J by 5 bases, with 17 bases between them. The CDR3 extends over 15 amino acids. Per the germline V gene, CDR1 is DFQATT and CDR2 is SNEGSKA (reference sequence).

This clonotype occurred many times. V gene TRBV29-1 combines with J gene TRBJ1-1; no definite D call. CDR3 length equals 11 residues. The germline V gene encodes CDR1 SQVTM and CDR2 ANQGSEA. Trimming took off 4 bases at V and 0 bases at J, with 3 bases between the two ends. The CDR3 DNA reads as TGCAGCGTTGTCTTGAACACTGAAGCTTTCTTT. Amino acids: CSVVLNTEAFF. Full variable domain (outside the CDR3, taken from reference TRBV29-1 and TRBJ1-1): SAVISQKPSRDICQRGTSLTIQCQVDSQVTMMFWYRQQPGQSLTLIATANQGSEATYESGFVIDKFPISRPNLTFSTLTVSNMSPEDSSIYLCSVVLNTEAFFGQGTRLTVV.

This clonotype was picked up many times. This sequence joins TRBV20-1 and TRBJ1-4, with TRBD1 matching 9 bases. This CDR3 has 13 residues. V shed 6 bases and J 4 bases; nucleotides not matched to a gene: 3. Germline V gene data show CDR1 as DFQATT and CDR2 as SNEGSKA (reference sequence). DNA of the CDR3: TGCAGTGCAAGGACAGGGGTTAATGAAAAACTGTTTTTT. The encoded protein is CSARTGVNEKLFF.

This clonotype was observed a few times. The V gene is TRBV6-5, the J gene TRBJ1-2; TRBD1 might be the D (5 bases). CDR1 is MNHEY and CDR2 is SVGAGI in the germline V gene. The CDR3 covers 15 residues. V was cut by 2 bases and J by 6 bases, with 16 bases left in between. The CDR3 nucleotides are TGTGCCAGCAGTTACGGGGGTCTTCATTCAAATGGCTACACCTTC. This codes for CASSYGGLHSNGYTF.